The sequence of this T cell receptor (beta chain) was determined in a study of control samples from healthy donors and cancer patients. This CDR3 is 16 amino acids long. Germline CDR1 and CDR2: MGHRA and YSYEKL. V gave up 1 base and J gave up 1 base; unmatched junction bases: 1. This table comes from immunoSEQ multiplex PCR, and its TCRdb copy is limited to in-frame clones, with some not included. The sample carries 130,000 to 150,000 clones, roughly 94% recorded once. The chain carries TRBV4-1 and TRBJ1-3, with 10 nucleotides matching TRBD1. Source material: PBMCs. This clonotype originated in a man aged 60 to 75 with colorectal cancer. The chain's CDR3 is CASSQGQGASGNTIYF. The CDR3 coding sequence is TGCGCCAGCAGCCAAGGACAGGGGGCTTCTGGAAACACCATATATTTT.